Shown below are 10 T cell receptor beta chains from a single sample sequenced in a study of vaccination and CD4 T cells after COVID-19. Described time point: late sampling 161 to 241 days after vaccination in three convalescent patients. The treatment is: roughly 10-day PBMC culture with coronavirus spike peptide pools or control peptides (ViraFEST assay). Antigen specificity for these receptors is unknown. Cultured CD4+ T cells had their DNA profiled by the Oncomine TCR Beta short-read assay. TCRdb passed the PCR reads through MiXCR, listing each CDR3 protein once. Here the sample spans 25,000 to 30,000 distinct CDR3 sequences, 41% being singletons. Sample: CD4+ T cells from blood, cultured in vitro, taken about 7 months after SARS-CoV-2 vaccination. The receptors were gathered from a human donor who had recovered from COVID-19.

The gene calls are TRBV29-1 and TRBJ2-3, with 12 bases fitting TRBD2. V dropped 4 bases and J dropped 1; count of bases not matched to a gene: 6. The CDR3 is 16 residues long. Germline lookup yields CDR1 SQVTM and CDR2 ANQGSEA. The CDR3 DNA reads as TGCAGCGTTGGGCTAGCGGGAGGGCAAGGCACAGATACGCAGTATTTT. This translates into CSVGLAGGQGTDTQYF.

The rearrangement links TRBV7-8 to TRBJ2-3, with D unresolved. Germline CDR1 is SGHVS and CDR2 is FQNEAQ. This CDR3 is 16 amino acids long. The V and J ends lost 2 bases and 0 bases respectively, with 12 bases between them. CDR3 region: CASSLYNGPSTDTQYF. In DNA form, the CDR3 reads TGTGCCAGCAGCTTATATAACGGACCTAGCACAGATACGCAGTATTTT.

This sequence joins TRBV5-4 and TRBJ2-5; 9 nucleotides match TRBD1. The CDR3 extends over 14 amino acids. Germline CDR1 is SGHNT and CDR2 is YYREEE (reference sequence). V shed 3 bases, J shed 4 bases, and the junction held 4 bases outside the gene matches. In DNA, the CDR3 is TGTGCCAGCAGCTCCCAGACAGGGGGAGAGACCCAGTACTTC. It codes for CASSSQTGGETQYF.

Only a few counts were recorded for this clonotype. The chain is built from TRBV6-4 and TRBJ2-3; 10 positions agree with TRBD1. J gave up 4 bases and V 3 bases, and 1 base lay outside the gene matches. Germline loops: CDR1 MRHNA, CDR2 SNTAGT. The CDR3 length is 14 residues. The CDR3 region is CASSETGGADTQYF. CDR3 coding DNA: TGTGCCAGCAGTGAGACAGGGGGCGCAGATACGCAGTATTTT.

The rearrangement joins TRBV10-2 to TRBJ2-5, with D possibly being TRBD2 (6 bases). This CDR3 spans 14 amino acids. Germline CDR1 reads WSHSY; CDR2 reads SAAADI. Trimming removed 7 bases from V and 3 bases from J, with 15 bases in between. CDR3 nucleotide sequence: TGCGCCAGCATGACCGGGAGAGGGGAAGAGACCCAGTACTTC. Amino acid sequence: CASMTGRGEETQYF.

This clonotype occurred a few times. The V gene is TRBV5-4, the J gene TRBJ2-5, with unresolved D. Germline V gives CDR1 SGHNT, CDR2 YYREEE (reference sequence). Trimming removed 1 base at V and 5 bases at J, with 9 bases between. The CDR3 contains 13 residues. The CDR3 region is CASSLWIEETQYF. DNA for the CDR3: TGTGCCAGCAGCTTGTGGATTGAGGAGACCCAGTACTTC. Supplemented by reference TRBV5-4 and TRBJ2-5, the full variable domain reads ETGVTQSPTHLIKTRGQQVTLRCSSQSGHNTVSWYQQALGQGPQFIFQYYREEENGRGNFPPRFSGLQFPNYSSELNVNALELDDSALYLCASSLWIEETQYFGPGTRLLVL.

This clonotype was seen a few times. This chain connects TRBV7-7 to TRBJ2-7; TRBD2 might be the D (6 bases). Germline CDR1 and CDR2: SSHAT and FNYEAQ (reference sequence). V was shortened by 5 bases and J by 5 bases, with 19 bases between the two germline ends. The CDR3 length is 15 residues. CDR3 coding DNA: TGTGCCAGCAGCCGGGGGACCTATCAGATCCACGAGCAGTACTTC. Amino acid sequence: CASSRGTYQIHEQYF. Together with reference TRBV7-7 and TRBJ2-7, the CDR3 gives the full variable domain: GAGVSQSPRYKVTKRGQDVTLRCDPISSHATLYWYQQALGQGPEFLTYFNYEAQPDKSGLPSDRFSAERPEGSISTLTIQRTEQRDSAMYRCASSRGTYQIHEQYFGPGTRLTVT.

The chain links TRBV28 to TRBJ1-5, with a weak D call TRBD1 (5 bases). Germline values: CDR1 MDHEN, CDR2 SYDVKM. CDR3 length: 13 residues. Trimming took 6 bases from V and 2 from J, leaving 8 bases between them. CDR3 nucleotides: TGTGCCAGCAGACGAGGGGGCAATCAGCCCCAGCATTTT. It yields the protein CASRRGGNQPQHF.

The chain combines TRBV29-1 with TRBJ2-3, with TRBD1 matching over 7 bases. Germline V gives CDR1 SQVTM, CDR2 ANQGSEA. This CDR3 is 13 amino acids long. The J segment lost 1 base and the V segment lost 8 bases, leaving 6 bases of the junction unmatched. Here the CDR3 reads CSTTTGRTDTQYF. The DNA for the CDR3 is TGCAGCACCACGACAGGGCGCACAGATACGCAGTATTTT.

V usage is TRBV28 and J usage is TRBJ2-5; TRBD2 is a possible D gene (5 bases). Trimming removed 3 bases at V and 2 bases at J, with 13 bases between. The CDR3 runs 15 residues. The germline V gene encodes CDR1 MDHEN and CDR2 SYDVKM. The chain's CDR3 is CASSFLRVNQETQYF. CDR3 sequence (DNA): TGTGCCAGCAGTTTCTTGCGGGTCAATCAAGAGACCCAGTACTTC.